This T cell receptor (beta chain) stems from a study of blood T cells in healthy people across ages (dated by TCRdb to 2013 to 2016). With regard to the full study: In model experiments, template switching captured roughly one uniquely barcoded TCR beta cDNA molecule for every two T cells. To avoid experimental bias, donors of different ages were randomly spread across the sequencing lanes. The study analyzed two additional independent replicas of 1 million unique cDNA reads from the same blood draw for two donors, one aged 18 to 29 and one aged 80 or older. Four age groups were formed from the donors: young (average 16 years), middle-aged (approximately 42), aged (around 68) and long-lived (more than 75). The study measured age-related changes in TCR beta repertoire diversity using deep sequencing normalized with unique cDNA molecular identifiers. General findings and caveats noted by the study authors: The percentage of naive T cells measured by flow cytometry correlated strongly with observed TCR beta diversity. Conclusive comparison of naive and antigen-experienced compartments was prevented by the profiling of bulk unsorted PBMCs. The CMV infection status of donors was not known, potentially confounding age-related changes in expanded clonotypes. Observed TCR beta diversity per million T cells fell roughly linearly with age, and a significant reduction was already apparent by age about 43. Compared with the aged group, more naive CD4+ T cells, fewer expanded clones and increased TCR diversity were shown by the long-lived group, suggesting age selection. Estimates of total diversity from one million sequenced T cells were regarded as lower bounds and underestimates.

Receptor libraries were prepared by 5' RACE. Instrument on record: Illumina HiSeq 2500. A second about 7 to 12 cycle PCR used a sample-barcoded 5' primer and a J-beta primer mix. Each TCR beta cDNA molecule received a unique molecular identifier from a template-switch 5' adaptor carrying 12 random nucleotides. Each sample yielded at least 3 million CDR3-containing paired-end reads. The Mint cDNA synthesis kit, primed by a TRBC-specific oligonucleotide, was used to synthesize first-strand cDNA from all RNA. After uracil-DNA glycosylase treatment, a first 18-cycle PCR used universal primers M1SS and BC2_uni_R on all cDNA. As for how the authors treated the data: Normalization of each sample was performed by random selection of 1 million high-quality reads, each carrying a distinct molecular identifier. Reads with shared molecular identifiers were discarded instead of being binned into consensus sequences. MiTCR, set to a Q25 quality threshold and the strictest error-elimination algorithm, was used for CDR3 identification, clonotype clustering and error correction. A nonparametric unseen species model using Euler transformation provided a lower-bound estimate of total TCR beta diversity. TCRdb reprocessed the public reads (quality trimming at Q25 with fastp, clone calling with MiXCR) and kept in-frame beta chains. All rows with the same CDR3 protein become a single entry with the most common DNA and genes. None of the V and J calls come from the authors' own analysis; TCRdb made them. The sample profile shows some 550,000 distinct CDR3 sequences; around half of them were found once. Of the sample, roughly 25% is held by the ten largest clones.

Note on this clonotype: Its antigen has not been determined. No base quality information exists; no much larger clone differs at one position.

Donors were 39 systemically healthy Caucasian individuals from Russia aged roughly 6 to 95 years. Each donor gave roughly 9 milliliters of peripheral blood, drawn into EDTA-treated Vacutainer tubes. Ficoll-Paque density-gradient centrifugation was used to isolate PBMCs, with at least 6.5 million per sample. Trizol reagent was used to extract total RNA from PBMCs, with at least 6 micrograms per sample. Naive CD45RAhigh/CD27high T cell percentages were measured by flow cytometry on a PBMC aliquot from every donor. Sample: blood. The source is a man older than 75 in good health.

The DNA sequence is given as TGCAGTGCCACCCGGGCGACTCGACAGAACTACGAGCAGTACTTC. This yields the protein CSATRATRQNYEQYF. The chain couples TRBV20-1 to TRBJ2-7; perhaps TRBD1 is the D gene, with 5 bases matching. From a lookup of the germline V gene (reference sequence), CDR1 and CDR2 are DFQATT and SNEGSKA. Trimming removed 6 bases from V and 3 bases from J, leaving 21 bases between the germline ends. The CDR3 sequence holds 15 residues, the cysteine and phenylalanine included. The sequence is cut down to CDR3 DNA, 45 bases in frame from base 1.